Shown below are 5 T cell receptor beta chains from a single sample sequenced in a study of blood T cell repertoires in COVID-19. Sequencing used immunoSEQ multiplex PCR; TCRdb keeps in-frame clones, though not all of them. Of over 300,000 clones listed, about 90% were seen once; the top ten hold around 6.3%. The sequenced sample was peripheral blood. Every receptor here comes from a man younger than 35 with active or convalescent COVID-19.

The gene calls are TRBV7-8 and TRBJ2-1, with 8 bases matching TRBD1. Per the germline V gene, CDR1 is SGHVS and CDR2 is FQNEAQ. The ends lost 5 bases at V and 3 bases at J; junction bases unmatched: 18. The CDR3 sequence is 19 residues long. CDR3 sequence reads: CASSSRDRTGLTRYNEQFF. CDR3 coding DNA: TGTGCCAGCAGCAGCCGGGACAGGACAGGACTCACCCGCTACAATGAGCAGTTCTTC. The whole variable domain, remainder taken from reference TRBV7-8 and TRBJ2-1, is GAGVSQSPRYKVAKRGQDVALRCDPISGHVSLFWYQQALGQGPEFLTYFQNEAQLDKSGLPSDRFFAERPEGSVSTLKIQRTQQEDSAVYLCASSSRDRTGLTRYNEQFFGPGTRLTVL.

For the CDR3, the DNA is TGTGCCATCAGTGAGGGCAAATCCTACGAGCAGTACTTC. It codes for CAISEGKSYEQYF. The chain has TRBV10-3 and TRBJ2-7; D not certain. V lost 2 bases, J lost 1 base, and 6 bases lay in between. This CDR3 is built from 13 residues. Germline V gene data show CDR1 as ENHRY and CDR2 as SYGVKD.

This clone has only one observation. The chain links TRBV28 to TRBJ1-2, with TRBD1 as a possible D gene (5 bases). Germline CDR1 reads MDHEN; CDR2 reads SYDVKM. The V end was cut by 6 bases, the J end by 2 bases, with 16 bases between. The CDR3 loop spans 15 amino acids. CDR3 region: CASSPVGEGNYGYTF. CDR3 DNA sequence: TGTGCCAGCAGCCCCGTAGGGGAGGGCAACTATGGCTACACCTTC.

CDR3 in amino acids: CASSLTGGVQETQYF. The DNA of the CDR3 is TGTGCCAGCAGCTTAACAGGGGGGGTACAAGAGACCCAGTACTTC. J is TRBJ2-5 and V is TRBV7-3; D may be TRBD2 (7 bases). Germline assignment: CDR1 SGHTA and CDR2 FQGTGA. The V and J ends lost 0 bases and 2 bases respectively, with 10 bases between them. CDR3 length: 15 residues.

The chain couples TRBV4-3 to TRBJ1-4; D may be TRBD1 (6 bases). The CDR3 sequence is 17 residues long. Germline CDR1 and CDR2: LGHNA and YSLEER. V lost 4 bases to trimming and J lost 8 bases, with 23 bases between them. The CDR3: CASSPQGGGNIGEKLFF. The CDR3 DNA follows: TGCGCCAGCAGCCCCCAAGGGGGGGGAAACATAGGGGAAAAACTGTTTTTT.